The next 15 T cell receptor beta chains were all read from a single sample in a study of CD4 T cells in relation to SARS-CoV-2 and coronaviruses. Data came from immunoSEQ multiplex PCR; TCRdb stores just in-frame clones and leaves some out. The profile shows around 23,000 clones, around 70% of them singletons. These TCRs' antigens remain unknown. Unexposed donor CD4+ T cells date from about 2011-2018, before the COVID-19 pandemic. CD4+ T cells were isolated from the cells after about 11 days of culture. Sequenced sample: CD4+ T cells from PBMCs, cultured in vitro. These TCRs come from a human donor in good health.

The chain is built from TRBV27 and TRBJ1-2; TRBD1 might be the D (6 bases). The CDR3 runs 16 residues. The V gene's germline CDR1 is MNHEY and CDR2 SMNVEV (reference sequence). Trimming took off 2 bases at V and 4 bases at J, with 17 bases between the two ends. The CDR3 DNA is TGTGCCAGCAGTTTAGGACCCTTACAGGGCTTCTATGGCTACACCTTC. As protein: CASSLGPLQGFYGYTF.

The chain employs TRBV30 and TRBJ2-1, with 12 bases fitting TRBD2. This CDR3 comprises 17 residues. Germline CDR1 GTSNPN, CDR2 SVGIG (reference sequence). J was trimmed by 2 bases and V by 5 bases; bases with no gene match: 10. The CDR3 spells CAWSVGTSGYAYNEQFF. CDR3 bases: TGTGCCTGGTCGGTTGGGACTAGCGGGTACGCCTACAATGAGCAGTTCTTC.

The genes are TRBV25-1 and TRBJ2-2; D not resolved. The germline CDR1 and CDR2 sequences are MGHDK and SYGVNS. The CDR3 has 17 residues. V was clipped by 0 bases and J by 1 base, with 12 bases between them. The CDR3, as DNA: TGTGCCAGCAGTGAATATCGGGTAGGGCAGAACACCGGGGAGCTGTTTTTT. This sequence encodes CASSEYRVGQNTGELFF. The full variable domain, with the rest looked up from reference TRBV25-1 and TRBJ2-2, is EADIYQTPRYLVIGTGKKITLECSQTMGHDKMYWYQQDPGMELHLIHYSYGVNSTEKGDLSSESTVSRIRTEHFPLTLESARPSHTSQYLCASSEYRVGQNTGELFFGEGSRLTVL.

This clone was seen a few times. The chain combines TRBV7-3 with TRBJ1-2; tentative D call: TRBD1 (6 bases). V lost 2 bases and J 8 bases, leaving 21 bases between the germline ends. The CDR3 extends over 16 amino acids. Germline assignment: CDR1 SGHTA and CDR2 FQGTGA. The CDR3 spells CASSLGGQTAPGGYTF. The CDR3 coding sequence is TGTGCCAGCAGCTTAGGCGGACAGACAGCTCCGGGGGGCTACACCTTC.

This clone was observed a single time. The genes are TRBV25-1 and TRBJ1-2; no clear D gene. The CDR3 length is 16 residues. Trimming shortened V by 2 bases and J by 2 bases, and 15 bases separated the two germline ends. Germline CDR1 is MGHDK and CDR2 is SYGVNS. As DNA, the CDR3 is TGTGCCAGCAGTGAAGTAGGAGTTCTGACCAACTATGGCTACACCTTC. Translation gives CASSEVGVLTNYGYTF.

The chain is built from TRBV24-1 and TRBJ1-1; a weak D match, TRBD1 (6 bases). The length of the CDR3 is 13 residues. Trimming cost V 2 bases and J 6 bases, with 9 bases left between them. Germline V gene sequence: CDR1 KGHDR, CDR2 SFDVKD. The CDR3, as DNA: TGTGCCACCAGTGATTATAGGGGGGCTGAAGCTTTCTTT. Translated, it gives CATSDYRGAEAFF.

The J gene is TRBJ1-1, the V gene TRBV12-3 or TRBV12-4; D ambiguous. V was cut by 5 bases and J by 9 bases, with 10 bases left in between. The CDR3 runs 11 residues. The CDR3 sequence: CASSMGTKAFF. CDR3 sequence (DNA): TGTGCCAGCAGTATGGGAACGAAAGCTTTCTTT.

This sequence joins TRBV6-5 and TRBJ1-4, with 8 bases fitting TRBD1. The ends lost 6 bases at V and 0 bases at J; junction bases unmatched: 0. This CDR3 contains 14 residues. Germline V gives CDR1 MNHEY, CDR2 SVGAGI. The CDR3 DNA follows: TGTGCCAGCAGGGACAGGGCAACTAATGAAAAACTGTTTTTT. This gives the protein CASRDRATNEKLFF.

This clone was counted between two and nine times. This chain joins TRBV7-3 and TRBJ2-2; TRBD2 agrees at 8 bases. Germline loops: CDR1 SGHTA, CDR2 FQGTGA. This CDR3 region has 17 residues. The trim removed 6 bases at V and 6 bases at J, leaving 15 bases unmatched. CDR3 in DNA: TGTGCCAGCAGTCCTGTTCCGGGACTAGGGACCGCCGGGGAGCTGTTTTTT. Translation: CASSPVPGLGTAGELFF.

The chain is built from TRBV4-2 and TRBJ2-7; tentatively, D is TRBD2 (6 bases). CDR3 length: 16 residues. The V gene's germline CDR1 is LGHNA and CDR2 YNFKEQ. V shed 2 bases and J shed 6 bases, with 20 bases lying between them. The CDR3 DNA reads TGTGCCAGCAGCCAACGTAAGATTCCGGGAGCAGGCGAGCAGTACTTC. Its protein product is CASSQRKIPGAGEQYF.

This clone showed up just a few times. The chain joins TRBV19 to TRBJ1-2, with D perhaps TRBD1 (5 bases). Germline CDR1 reads LNHDA; CDR2 reads SQIVND (reference sequence). This CDR3 has 14 amino acids. Trimming pared 6 bases from V and 7 bases from J, leaving 18 bases between. CDR3 loop: CASRPGIGGVGYTF. CDR3 in DNA: TGTGCCAGTAGACCTGGGATTGGGGGGGTTGGCTACACCTTC. Together with reference TRBV19 and TRBJ1-2, the CDR3 gives the full variable domain: DGGITQSPKYLFRKEGQNVTLSCEQNLNHDAMYWYRQDPGQGLRLIYYSQIVNDFQKGDIAEGYSVSREKKESFPLTVTSAQKNPTAFYLCASRPGIGGVGYTFGSGTRLTVV.

This chain connects TRBV6-1 to TRBJ1-3; 10 positions match TRBD1. With 3 bases clipped from V and 1 base from J, the junction kept 3 bases outside the gene matches. CDR1 is MNHNS, CDR2 SASEGT, per germline. The CDR3 extends over 16 amino acids. CDR3 in amino acids: CASSDPGQGSGNTIYF. CDR3 coding DNA: TGTGCCAGCAGTGACCCGGGACAGGGGTCTGGAAACACCATATATTTT.

This clone was counted a few times. The gene calls are TRBV2 and TRBJ1-5; 7 bases are a match to TRBD1. The junction had 6 bases not matched to a gene; V was cut back by 2 bases and J by 5 bases. CDR1 is SNHLY and CDR2 is FYNNEI in the germline V gene. The CDR3 is made up of 15 amino acids. The DNA of the CDR3 is TGTGCCAGCAGTGAATGGGATCAGGGGGATCAGCCCCAGCATTTT. It is translated as CASSEWDQGDQPQHF.

The chain links TRBV5-4 to TRBJ2-7, with 8 bases fitting TRBD2. CDR1 and CDR2 (germline): SGHNT, YYREEE (reference sequence). There are 15 residues in the CDR3. The V segment lost 0 bases and the J segment 0 bases; nucleotides outside the gene matches: 2. CDR3 sequence (DNA): TGTGCCAGCAGCTTGGCAGCGGGAGTCTCCTACGAGCAGTACTTC. As protein: CASSLAAGVSYEQYF. The full variable domain, rest sourced from reference TRBV5-4 and TRBJ2-7, is ETGVTQSPTHLIKTRGQQVTLRCSSQSGHNTVSWYQQALGQGPQFIFQYYREEENGRGNFPPRFSGLQFPNYSSELNVNALELDDSALYLCASSLAAGVSYEQYFGPGTRLTVT.

The gene calls are TRBV6-4 and TRBJ2-7; D not resolved. Germline V gene lookup returns CDR1 MRHNA and CDR2 SNTAGT. This CDR3 region has 14 residues. V was clipped by 7 bases and J by 0 bases, with 13 bases between them. The CDR3 nucleotides read TGTGCCAGCATCCCCAGCCCGAGCTCCTACGAGCAGTACTTC. It specifies CASIPSPSSYEQYF.